The rows below give T cell receptor beta chains drawn from one sample of a study of OX40 agonist ivuxolimab in advanced cancers. Sequencing was performed with immunoSEQ multiplex PCR; in TCRdb, only in-frame clones are kept and a portion is missing. The profile shows 30,000 to 35,000 clones, 92% of them singletons. The sample was CD4+ or CD8+ T cells sorted from blood, taken in a trial of the OX40 agonist ivuxolimab. The source of these receptors is an adult with an advanced solid tumor such as melanoma, head and neck, liver or kidney cancer. Each CDR3 is given with its conserved first and last residue. The D gene is left open where the match is weak. Some rows mark clone size as missing; the rest say once, few, many or name a class of expanded clone.

cdr3_aa,cdr3_nt,v_call,d_call,clone_size,j_call
CAISGLRTDSSYNEQFF,TGTGCCATCAGTGGGTTGAGGACGGACAGCTCCTACAATGAGCAGTTCTTC,TRBV10-3,.,.,TRBJ2-1
CASSLRASGSAQYF,TGTGCCAGCAGCTTAAGGGCTAGCGGGAGTGCGCAGTATTTT,TRBV7-8,TRBD2,.,TRBJ2-3
CASSLNYEQYF,TGTGCCAGCAGCTTAAACTACGAGCAGTACTTC,TRBV13,.,.,TRBJ2-7
CSVDPRVDEAFF,TGCAGCGTTGATCCCAGGGTAGATGAAGCTTTCTTT,TRBV29-1,.,.,TRBJ1-1
CASSPLTGSYEQYF,TGTGCCAGCAGTCCACTCACAGGATCCTACGAGCAGTACTTC,TRBV27,.,few,TRBJ2-7
CASSTYYQDTIYF,TGTGCCAGCAGCACGTATTATCAGGACACCATATATTTT,TRBV11-3,.,.,TRBJ1-3
CASSQDLTGRSTEAFF,TGCGCCAGCAGCCAAGACCTAACAGGGAGGAGCACTGAAGCTTTCTTT,TRBV4-3,.,.,TRBJ1-1
CASSQYIYEQYF,TGTGCCAGCAGCCAATACATCTACGAGCAGTACTTC,TRBV16,.,.,TRBJ2-7
CASSLLAGNYEQYF,TGTGCCAGCAGTTTATTAGCAGGGAACTACGAGCAGTACTTC,TRBV28,.,.,TRBJ2-7
CASSYRDKSYEQYF,TGTGCCAGCTCTTACCGGGACAAATCCTACGAGCAGTACTTC,TRBV27,.,.,TRBJ2-7